This TCR beta chain was sequenced for a study of blood T cell repertoires in COVID-19. Study information: The United States, Italy and Spain provided the acute and convalescent COVID-19 samples. The analysed material was cDNA or gDNA that came from T cells, B-cell-depleted T cells, or PBMCs.

The CDR3 runs to 14 residues. Germline V gene lookup returns CDR1 LNHDA and CDR2 SQIVND (reference sequence). Trimming shortened V by 4 bases and J by 3 bases, and 12 bases separated the two germline ends. Ages ranged from about 18 to 89 years, with residence in approximately 25 US areas. Clinical histories supplied by participants themselves formed the basis of cohort assignment. Produced via immunoSEQ multiplex PCR; TCRdb's table is partial and in-frame only. The sample records some 300,000 clones, roughly 90% being singletons. Sequenced input: PBMCs or T cells enriched from blood (not recorded which). The source is a woman between 18 and 29 years old with acute COVID-19. The V call is TRBV19, the J call TRBJ1-2; D is undetermined. CDR3 loop: CASSSTTVDYGYTF. The DNA of the CDR3 is TGTGCCAGTAGTAGTACAACAGTAGACTATGGCTACACCTTC.